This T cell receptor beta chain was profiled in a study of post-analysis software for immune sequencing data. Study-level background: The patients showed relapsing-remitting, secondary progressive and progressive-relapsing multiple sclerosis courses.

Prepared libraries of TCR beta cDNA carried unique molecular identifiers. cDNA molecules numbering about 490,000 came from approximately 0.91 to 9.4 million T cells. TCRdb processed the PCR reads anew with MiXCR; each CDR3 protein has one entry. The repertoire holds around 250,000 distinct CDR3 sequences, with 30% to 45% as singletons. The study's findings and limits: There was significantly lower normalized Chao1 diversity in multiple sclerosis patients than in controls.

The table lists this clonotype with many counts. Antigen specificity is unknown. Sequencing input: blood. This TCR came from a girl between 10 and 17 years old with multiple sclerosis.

DNA for the CDR3: TGTGCCAGCGGTCCCGGTGGGGAGACCCAGTACTTC. It translates to CASGPGGETQYF. J is TRBJ2-5 and V is TRBV2; D is undetermined. Germline lookup yields CDR1 SNHLY and CDR2 FYNNEI. CDR3 size: 12 residues. V was shortened by 8 bases and J by 5 bases, with 12 bases between the two germline ends.